One sample yielded the 14 T cell receptor beta chains listed below, sequenced in a study of a mutant IDH1 vaccine in newly diagnosed glioma. The time point here: week 11, during vaccination. Doses comprised 300 ug of mutant IDH1 20-mer peptide each, plus topical imiquimod. TCRdb's copy holds only in-frame clones and misses some; the assay was immunoSEQ multiplex PCR. The data hold tens of thousands of clones, with over 75% observed a single time. No antigens are known for them. The starting material was PBMCs, obtained from a glioma patient whose treatment included an IDH1 peptide vaccine. All receptors derive from a woman in her late teens or twenties with glioma.

V gene TRBV5-5 combines with J gene TRBJ2-1, with 8 bases fitting TRBD2. The ends lost 2 bases at V and 7 bases at J; junction bases unmatched: 8. CDR1 and CDR2 from the germline V gene are SGHKS and YYEKEE (reference sequence). CDR3 length: 15 amino acids. The CDR3 DNA reads TGTGCCAGCAGCTTCACCGGGGGGGCGCGGAATGAGCAGTTCTTC. Its protein is CASSFTGGARNEQFF. Based on the CDR3 plus reference TRBV5-5 and TRBJ2-1, the full variable domain is DAGVTQSPTHLIKTRGQQVTLRCSPISGHKSVSWYQQVLGQGPQFIFQYYEKEERGRGNFPDRFSARQFPNYSSELNVNALLLGDSALYLCASSFTGGARNEQFFGPGTRLTVL.

This sequence joins TRBV13 and TRBJ2-7; 7 bases are shared with TRBD1. The CDR3 totals 14 residues. The germline gives CDR1 PRHDT, CDR2 FYEKMQ (reference sequence). The ends lost 4 bases at V and 4 bases at J; junction bases unmatched: 7. The chain's CDR3 is CASSSRDREYEQYF. The CDR3, as DNA: TGTGCCAGCAGCTCCCGGGACAGAGAATACGAGCAGTACTTC.

The chain joins TRBV19 to TRBJ2-3, with TRBD2 as a possible D gene (6 bases). Germline V gene data show CDR1 as LNHDA and CDR2 as SQIVND (reference sequence). The CDR3 has 14 residues. The germline V and J ends were trimmed by 8 bases and 2 bases, with 14 bases remaining between them. This chain's CDR3 is CASRREADTDTQYF. The CDR3 bases are TGTGCCAGTCGGCGGGAAGCCGACACAGATACGCAGTATTTT. Full variable domain (outside the CDR3, taken from reference TRBV19 and TRBJ2-3): DGGITQSPKYLFRKEGQNVTLSCEQNLNHDAMYWYRQDPGQGLRLIYYSQIVNDFQKGDIAEGYSVSREKKESFPLTVTSAQKNPTAFYLCASRREADTDTQYFGPGTRLTVL.

The chain links TRBV9 to TRBJ1-1; no clear D gene. Germline lookup yields CDR1 SGDLS and CDR2 YYNGEE. The length of the CDR3 is 15 residues. V gave up 4 bases and J gave up 5 bases, with 18 bases separating them. CDR3 bases: TGTGCCAGCAGCCCCCTGGGAGGGTTTGGGACTGAAGCTTTCTTT. This translates into CASSPLGGFGTEAFF. The variable domain in full, with the rest retrieved from reference TRBV9 and TRBJ1-1, is DSGVTQTPKHLITATGQRVTLRCSPRSGDLSVYWYQQSLDQGLQFLIQYYNGEERAKGNILERFSAQQFPDLHSELNLSSLELGDSALYFCASSPLGGFGTEAFFGQGTRLTVV.

This clone was counted a few times. The chain combines TRBV13 with TRBJ1-2, with TRBD1 identical over 7 bases. V shed 4 bases and J 7 bases; nucleotides not matched to a gene: 15. This CDR3 has 16 residues. Germline CDR1 PRHDT, CDR2 FYEKMQ (reference sequence). Here the CDR3 DNA reads TGTGCCAGCAGCTCGGGAATGACAGGGAGATCAATTGGCTACACCTTC. It is translated as CASSSGMTGRSIGYTF.

J is TRBJ2-5 and V is TRBV2, with 10 bases that match TRBD2. Looked up from germline, CDR1 is SNHLY and CDR2 is FYNNEI. J lost 0 bases, V lost 8 bases, and 9 bases had no gene match. The CDR3 sequence is 16 residues long. The CDR3 loop reads CASSYPLAGHQETQYF. CDR3 nucleotide sequence: TGTGCCAGCTCTTACCCACTAGCGGGGCACCAAGAGACCCAGTACTTC. The whole variable domain, filled in from reference TRBV2 and TRBJ2-5, reads EPEVTQTPSHQVTQMGQEVILRCVPISNHLYFYWYRQILGQKVEFLVSFYNNEISEKSEIFDDQFSVERPDGSNFTLKIRSTKLEDSAMYFCASSYPLAGHQETQYFGPGTRLLVL.

This clone was counted a single time. The chain joins TRBV9 to TRBJ2-7, with 8 nucleotides matching TRBD1. The CDR3 runs 15 residues. Looked up from germline, CDR1 is SGDLS and CDR2 is YYNGEE. V lost 2 bases, J lost 3 bases, and 7 bases stayed unmatched. The CDR3 loop reads CASSVGQGVIYEQYF. CDR3 DNA: TGTGCCAGCAGCGTCGGACAGGGCGTCATCTACGAGCAGTACTTC.

This sequence joins TRBV29-1 and TRBJ1-2; D is possibly TRBD1 (6 bases). Per the germline V gene, CDR1 is SQVTM and CDR2 is ANQGSEA. Trimming removed 6 bases from V and 5 bases from J, with 13 bases in between. The CDR3 extends over 12 amino acids. Here the CDR3 DNA reads TGCAGCGTCACGGACAGAATATATGGCTACACCTTC. This encodes CSVTDRIYGYTF.

The chain employs TRBV6-1 and TRBJ2-7; TRBD2 aligns across 9 bases. J gave up 0 bases and V 11 bases, and 5 bases lay outside the gene matches. This CDR3 is 13 amino acids long. In germline, CDR1 is MNHNS, CDR2 SASEGT. CDR3 bases: TGTGCCGCGAGCGGGAGGACCTCCTACGAGCAGTACTTC. Translating gives CAASGRTSYEQYF.

V gene TRBV6-5 combines with J gene TRBJ1-3; weak D call: TRBD1 (6 bases). The CDR3 contains 14 residues. Trimming shortened V by 10 bases and J by 0 bases, and 13 bases separated the two germline ends. Per germline, CDR1 MNHEY and CDR2 SVGAGI. The CDR3 reads CATKQGYSGNTIYF. CDR3 DNA sequence: TGTGCCACCAAACAGGGTTACTCTGGAAACACCATATATTTT.

V and J are TRBV4-1 and TRBJ1-4, with 8 bases fitting TRBD1. Germline V gene data show CDR1 as MGHRA and CDR2 as YSYEKL. Trimming removed 0 bases from V and 4 bases from J; junction bases left unmatched: 7. The CDR3 runs to 17 residues. CDR3 DNA sequence: TGCGCCAGCAGCCAAGATTCGTACAGGGGGGGTAATGAAAAACTGTTTTTT. As protein: CASSQDSYRGGNEKLFF.

The J gene is TRBJ2-7, the V gene TRBV5-6; 10 nucleotides align to TRBD2. The CDR3 covers 14 residues. Germline values: CDR1 SGHDT, CDR2 YYEEEE. J lost 7 bases, V lost 3 bases, and 7 bases had no gene match. CDR3 coding DNA: TGTGCCAGCAGCTATCCGGGACTAGCGAATGAGCAGTACTTC. This sequence encodes CASSYPGLANEQYF. Looking up the rest from reference TRBV5-6 and TRBJ2-7 gives the full variable domain: DAGVTQSPTHLIKTRGQQVTLRCSPKSGHDTVSWYQQALGQGPQFIFQYYEEEERQRGNFPDRFSGHQFPNYSSELNVNALLLGDSALYLCASSYPGLANEQYFGPGTRLTVT.

This chain links TRBV4-2 with TRBJ1-2; TRBD1 is a possible D gene (6 bases). Germline V gives CDR1 LGHNA, CDR2 YNFKEQ. V was pared by 0 bases and J by 8 bases, with 19 bases between. The CDR3 totals 16 residues. CDR3 sequence: CASSQDLRAGAVGYTF. As DNA, the CDR3 is TGTGCCAGCAGCCAAGATTTAAGGGCGGGGGCGGTGGGCTACACCTTC.

The chain uses TRBV7-2 and TRBJ2-4, with a weak D call TRBD1 (5 bases). Trimming left V 2 bases short and J 8 bases short, with 7 bases between. The CDR3 loop spans 12 amino acids. CDR1 and CDR2 from the germline V gene are SGHTA and FQGNSA. CDR3 nucleotide sequence: TGTGCCAGCAGCTTACAGGGTTACATTCAGTACTTC. Translated, it gives CASSLQGYIQYF.